This TCR beta chain was identified in a study of patients and donors after allogeneic stem cell transplantation. This clonotype came up a few times. One entry per CDR3 protein results from TCRdb running MiXCR on the RT-PCR reads. The sample yields over 400,000 distinct CDR3 sequences, around 16% seen once. CDR3 size: 16 residues. Trimming shortened V by 1 base and J by 5 bases, and 18 bases separated the two germline ends. V usage is TRBV12-3 or TRBV12-4 and J usage is TRBJ2-7, with a weak D call TRBD2 (5 bases). Material for sequencing was blood, either unsorted or a sorted T cell fraction (not recorded which). This clonotype originated in a human donor who was either an allogeneic HSCT recipient or a stem cell or donor lymphocyte infusion donor (not recorded which). It is not recorded whose cells these are; they may come from a transplant donor. The CDR3 region has the DNA TGTGCCAGCAGTTTAGTTCGGCGGGCATATATCCACGAGCAGTACTTC. Translating it yields CASSLVRRAYIHEQYF.